This T cell receptor (beta chain) was profiled in a study of spatial heterogeneity in lung cancer. General study points: Ubiquitous expanded tumor TCRs were observed in blood more at resection than follow-up.

Regarding time point: blood at routine non-recurrence follow-up after resection. No cells were sorted before sequencing. The whole RNA sequenced was extracted from tumor, nontumor lung or frozen PBMC. TCR cDNA molecules each had a unique molecular identifier. One entry per CDR3 protein results from TCRdb running MiXCR on the 5' RACE reads. This sample has over 40,000 distinct CDR3 sequences; 10% to 15% occur once, and the top ten carry approximately 30%. Points on this clonotype: What it recognizes is unknown.

CDR3 length: 13 residues. V dropped 6 bases and J dropped 5; count of bases not matched to a gene: 6. CDR1 SQVTM and CDR2 ANQGSEA come from the germline V gene. The material sequenced was PBMCs, taken at follow-up. The origin of this receptor is a male donor with early-stage non-small cell lung cancer. This chain links TRBV29-1 with TRBJ2-5; 10 nucleotides match TRBD1. The CDR3 loop is CSVRTGGSETQYF. CDR3 coding DNA: TGCAGCGTCCGGACAGGGGGGAGCGAGACCCAGTACTTC.